This T cell receptor beta chain appears in the sequencing data of a study of CD8+CD57+ T cells in acquired aplastic anemia. Study-wide results and limits: The same twenty-nine CD8+ CDR3 sequences occurred in patients and in controls.

All sequencing subjects had displayed CD8+CD57+ cell expansion on flow cytometry. CDR3 and TCR beta VDJ profiling relied on genomic DNA as the template. TCRdb fed the reads into MiXCR, producing one record per CDR3 protein. The sample yields over 150,000 distinct CDR3 sequences, roughly 65% seen once. For this clonotype: The target antigen is unknown.

The sample consisted of sorted CD4+, CD8+, or CD8+CD57+ T cells (not recorded which) from PBMCs. This clonotype was sampled from a human donor with aplastic anemia.

CDR3 residues: CASSPGLAGVPEQYF. The CDR3, as DNA: TGCGCCAGCAGCCCCGGGTTAGCGGGAGTACCCGAGCAGTACTTC. The chain couples TRBV5-1 to TRBJ2-7, with TRBD2 matching over 9 bases. The V gene end was trimmed by 4 bases and the J gene end by 6 bases; junction bases not matched to a gene: 11. The CDR3 spans 15 residues. CDR1 is SGHRS, CDR2 YFSETQ, per germline.